This TCR beta chain emerged from a study of human T cells and chemical hapten exposure (dated by TCRdb to 2020 to 2023). Concerning the study at large: For sensitization, 2% DPC in acetone was applied to a roughly 2 cm by roughly 2 cm area of upper inner arm skin. Throughout the approximately 25-week study period, patients were also given weekly therapeutic DPC doses on the scalp. Patch testing was performed on the upper back with Finn chambers containing 0.01% DPC, and the patch tests were scored after 6 days according to International Contact Dermatitis Research Group standards. Most of the patients in the cohort were female, and the cohort covered alopecia areata with under or over 50% scalp involvement, alopecia totalis and alopecia universalis. Libraries were pooled for sequencing, and per-sample TCR yields varied mainly because of small differences in library volumes within the pool. The study tracked peripheral blood TCR repertoire changes in vivo during primary and secondary sensitization to the hapten diphenylcyclopropenone (DPC) in alopecia patients. Blood was sampled from patients pre-sensitization (week 0) and at 2, 6 and about 24 weeks after DPC sensitization. Blood for TCR sequencing was provided by twenty-nine alopecia patients at one to four time points (pre-sensitization, 2, 6 and 24 weeks). Summary of the overall study and its limitations: A positive correlation was found between the number of PT1 expanded TCRs and patch test score, with significance reached at thresholds 8, 16 and 32 but not 4. Because every patient had alopecia, a presumed autoimmune disease, the patients' immune response might differ from that of healthy individuals. No change with DPC sensitization was found in the number of TCRs above 1 in 1000 frequency, and no evidence of global repertoire structure alterations was found. Significantly more large CDR3 similarity clusters were formed by expanded TCRs than by pre-sensitization or healthy control sets, consistent with antigen-driven responses. After repeated subsampling, changes were observed in the strength of the expansion versus patch-test correlation and in the threshold at which the correlation became significant.

This sample's time point label indicates: patch test 3, about 24 weeks after DPC sensitization. Read against the paper, the sample's treatment or condition label means: therapeutic diphenylcyclopropenone sensitization with weekly scalp DPC. At every patch-test visit, the blood draw took place before the patch test was put on. Patients were eligible if aged 18 to 70, diagnosed with alopecia and judged suitable for DPC therapy, and pregnant patients were excluded. Unfractionated whole blood was collected in Tempus Blood RNA tubes, and total RNA was extracted from that blood. CDR1 and CDR2 were assigned from the germline V gene as LGHNA and YNFKEQ. The CDR3, cysteine through phenylalanine, is 15 amino acids long. The entry retains the CDR3 DNA only, 45 bases that are in frame from base 1. Here V drops 0 bases and J drops 5 bases, and the junction holds 2 bases not matched to any gene. This clonotype was seen more than once but under ten times. Its target antigen remains unknown. Within one base of it there is no much larger clone, and no base qualities were kept.

Library preparation used RACE. Sequencer: NextSeq 500. Library preparation attached unique molecular identifiers to individual cDNA molecules for quantitative, reproducible TCR counting. Each blood RNA sample was used to sequence both TCR alpha and TCR beta chains. The authors' pipeline ran thus. A median of roughly 100,000 TCRs per sample was observed, with a range of 23,224 to 690,600. The Decombinator software suite was used to annotate the V, J and CDR3 of the TCR reads. Every sample was subsampled to the same number of TCRs (28,000) for the PS versus PT1 abundance plots. TCRs were defined as expanded if absent before sensitization and observed at least eight times at the 2-week time point. TCRdb reprocessed the public reads (quality trimming at Q25 with fastp, clone calling with MiXCR) and kept in-frame beta chains. Each record represents a unique CDR3 protein, reported with the most common genes and DNA among its rows. In this record, the V and J calls reflect TCRdb's handling and not the investigators' own analysis. The sample records 150,000 to 200,000 distinct CDR3 sequences, about a quarter of which are singletons. The top ten hold 2.1% of the sample.

The sequence was collected from a woman aged 18-29 years with alopecia areata. Some clones in this sample may be carry-over from other donors' samples. Material: whole blood, obtained in connection with sensitization to the hapten diphenylcyclopropenone (DPC). The chain is assembled from TRBV4-2 and TRBJ1-5; 9 junctional bases match TRBD1. The CDR3 region has the sequence CASSQEGQGHQPQHF. The bases read TGTGCCAGCAGCCAAGAGGGACAGGGTCATCAGCCCCAGCATTTT.